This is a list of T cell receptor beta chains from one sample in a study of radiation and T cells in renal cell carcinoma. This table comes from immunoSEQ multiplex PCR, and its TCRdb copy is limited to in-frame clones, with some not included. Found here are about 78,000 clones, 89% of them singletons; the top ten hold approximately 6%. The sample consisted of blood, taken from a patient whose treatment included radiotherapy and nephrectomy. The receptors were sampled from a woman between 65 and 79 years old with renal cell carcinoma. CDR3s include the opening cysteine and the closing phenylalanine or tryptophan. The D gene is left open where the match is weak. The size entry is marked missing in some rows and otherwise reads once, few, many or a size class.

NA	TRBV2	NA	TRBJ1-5	TGTGCCAGCAGTGTGGCATTAAATCAGCCCCAGCATTTT	CASSVALNQPQHF
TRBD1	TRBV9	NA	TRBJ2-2	TGTGCCAGCAGAGCCCTCCCCGGGACAGGGGACACCGGGGAGCTGTTTTTT	CASRALPGTGDTGELFF
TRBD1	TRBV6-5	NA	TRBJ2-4	TGTGCCAGCAGTTACTCGTTCGGACAGGGGGCCGGCCAGTACTTC	CASSYSFGQGAGQYF
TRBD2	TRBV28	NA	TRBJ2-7	TGTGCCAGCAGTTTAGGGAGCGGGGGCTCATTTTACGAGCAGTACTTC	CASSLGSGGSFYEQYF
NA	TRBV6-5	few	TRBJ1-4	TGTGCCAGCAGATTCACTGCAACTAATGAAAAACTGTTTTTT	CASRFTATNEKLFF
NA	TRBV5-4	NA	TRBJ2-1	TGTGCCAGCAGCCACGGTGGTAGAGATGAGCAGTTCTTC	CASSHGGRDEQFF
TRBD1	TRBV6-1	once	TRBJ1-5	TGTGCCAGCAGTGGGGCGGCAGGGGGATTCAAGCAGCCCCAGCATTTT	CASSGAAGGFKQPQHF
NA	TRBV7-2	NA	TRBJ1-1	TGTGCCAGCAGCCGCCCGTCGGGGGGCACTGAAGCTTTCTTT	CASSRPSGGTEAFF
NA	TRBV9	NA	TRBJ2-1	TGTGCCAGCAGCTCTGACGGTAGCTCCTACAATGAGCAGTTCTTC	CASSSDGSSYNEQFF
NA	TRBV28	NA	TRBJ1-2	TGTGCCAGCAGTCTCTATTCGACCGGGGTAGCTAACTATGGCTACACCTTC	CASSLYSTGVANYGYTF
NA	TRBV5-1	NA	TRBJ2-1	TGCGCCAGCAGCTTCCGGGACACCTACAATGAGCAGTTCTTC	CASSFRDTYNEQFF
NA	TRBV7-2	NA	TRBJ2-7	TGTGCCAGCAGCTTAGAGGGGGGGGACTACGAGCAGTACTTC	CASSLEGGDYEQYF
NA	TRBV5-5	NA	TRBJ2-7	TGTGCCAGCAGCTTGACGGGGGGCCCGCCGGGATACGAGCAGTACTTC	CASSLTGGPPGYEQYF
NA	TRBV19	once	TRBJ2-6	TGTGCCAGTAGTATTTTGAGTCCAAGCTCTGGGGCCAACGTCCTGACTTTC	CASSILSPSSGANVLTF
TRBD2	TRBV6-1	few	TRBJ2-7	TGTGCCAGCAGTGAAAGGACTAGCGGGGACAACGAGCAGTACTTC	CASSERTSGDNEQYF
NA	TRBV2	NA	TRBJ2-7	TGTGCCAGCAGTGATTCAGGGATGGTAGTCTACGAGCAGTACTTC	CASSDSGMVVYEQYF
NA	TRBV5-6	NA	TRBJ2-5	TGTGCCAGCAGCACGGGGGGCCTCCAAGAGACCCAGTACTTC	CASSTGGLQETQYF
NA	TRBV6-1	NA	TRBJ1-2	TGTGCCAGCAGTGAAGTGGGTGGGCAGGGGAGCCGCTATGGCTACACCTTC	CASSEVGGQGSRYGYTF
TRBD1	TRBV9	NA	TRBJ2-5	TGTGCCAGCAGTCGGGGACAGCAAGAGACCCAGTACTTC	CASSRGQQETQYF
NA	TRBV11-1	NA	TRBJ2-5	TGTGCCAGCAGCTTAGGGGGCAGGGAAGAGACCCAGTACTTC	CASSLGGREETQYF
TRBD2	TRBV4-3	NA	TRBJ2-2	TGCGCCAGCAGCCAGCTTACTAGCGGAATAAACACCGGGGAGCTGTTTTTT	CASSQLTSGINTGELFF
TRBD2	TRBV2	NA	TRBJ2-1	TGTGCCAGCAGGGTCGGCGGGGGGTCCGACAATGAGCAGTTCTTC	CASRVGGGSDNEQFF